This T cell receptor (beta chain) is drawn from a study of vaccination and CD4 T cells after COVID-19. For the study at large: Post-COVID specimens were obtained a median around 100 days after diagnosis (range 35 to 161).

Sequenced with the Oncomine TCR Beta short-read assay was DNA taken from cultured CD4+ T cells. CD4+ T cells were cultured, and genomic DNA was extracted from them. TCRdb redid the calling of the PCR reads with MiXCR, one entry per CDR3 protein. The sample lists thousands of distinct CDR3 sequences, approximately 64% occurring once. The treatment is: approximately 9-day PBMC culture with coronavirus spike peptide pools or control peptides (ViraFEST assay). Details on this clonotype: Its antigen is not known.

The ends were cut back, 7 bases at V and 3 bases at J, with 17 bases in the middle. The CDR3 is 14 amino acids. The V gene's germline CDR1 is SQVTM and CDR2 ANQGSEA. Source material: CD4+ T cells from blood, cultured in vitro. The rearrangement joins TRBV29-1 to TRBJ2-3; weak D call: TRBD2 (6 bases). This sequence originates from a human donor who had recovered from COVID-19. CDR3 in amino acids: CSATDYRATDTQYF. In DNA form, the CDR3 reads TGCAGCGCAACGGACTATCGAGCTACAGATACGCAGTATTTT.